What follows is one T cell receptor (beta chain) and its context. Trimming at V came to 7 bases and at J to 4 bases, leaving 4 bases not matched to a gene. The CDR3 covers 13 residues. Germline V gene data show CDR1 as SGHVS and CDR2 as FNYEAQ. TCRdb processed the RT-PCR reads anew with MiXCR; each CDR3 protein has one entry. The table shows about 700,000 distinct CDR3 sequences, with more than 13% occurring only once. This chain links TRBV7-6 with TRBJ1-1, with 9 nucleotides matching TRBD1. This TCR was recovered from a female donor in good health, serving as a healthy control. Sequencing was carried out using memory CD4+ T cells from blood. CDR3: CASTSDRGTEAFF. CDR3 bases: TGTGCCAGCACCTCGGACAGGGGCACTGAAGCTTTCTTT.